This note documents a single T cell receptor (beta chain) sequence. The CDR3 covers 14 residues. J gave up 2 bases and V 5 bases, and 4 bases lay outside the gene matches. Per the germline V gene, CDR1 is SEHNR and CDR2 is FQNEAQ (reference sequence). Time point meaning: after dendritic cell vaccination, including at tumor progression/relapse. The data stem from a study of glioma-infiltrating T cells after dendritic cell vaccination. Study-level information: Autologous tumor lysate-pulsed dendritic cell vaccination was given between about 2003 and 2012.

Input was roughly 2.2 ug genomic DNA, or all available if less. Assay: immunoSEQ multiplex PCR; the TCRdb copy retains only in-frame clones and omits some. The data contain tens of thousands of clones, roughly 80% of them singletons. The material was blood, obtained after dendritic cell vaccination. This sequence originates from a human donor with glioblastoma. The gene calls are TRBV7-9 and TRBJ2-5, with 8 nucleotides matching TRBD1. CDR3 in DNA: TGTGCCAGCAGCACAGGGGGAACACAAGAGACCCAGTACTTC. Amino acids: CASSTGGTQETQYF.